Listed here are 15 T cell receptor beta chains from one sample, sequenced in a study of shared clonotypes between healthy human individuals. Sequenced by immunoSEQ multiplex PCR; TCRdb stores in-frame clones only, minus some. Altogether about 1 million clones are present, approximately 80% being singletons, with the ten largest covering approximately 0.52%. Sequenced: memory CD4+ T cells from PBMCs. Noted subset: CD45RA-negative fraction. The receptors come from a man younger than 35 in good health. Some clones in this sample may be carry-over from other donors' samples.

The chain has TRBV6-6 and TRBJ1-5; tentatively, D is TRBD1 (6 bases). The CDR3 runs 14 residues. Between the trimmed V and J ends, which lost 7 bases and 5 bases, there was a span of 15 bases. Germline CDR1 is MNHNY and CDR2 is SVGAGI (reference sequence). CDR3 loop: CASTADRSYQPQHF. The DNA for the CDR3 is TGTGCCAGCACCGCAGACAGGAGCTATCAGCCCCAGCATTTT.

CDR3: CASRDGTSGGETQYF. Written as DNA, the CDR3 is TGTGCCAGCAGGGACGGGACTAGCGGAGGAGAGACCCAGTACTTC. This chain uses TRBV2 with TRBJ2-5, with 11 nucleotides matching TRBD2. Germline V gene sequence: CDR1 SNHLY, CDR2 FYNNEI. V lost 6 bases to trimming and J lost 4 bases; unmatched junction nucleotides: 7. The CDR3 loop spans 15 amino acids. The full variable domain, in which reference TRBV2 and TRBJ2-5 provide the parts outside the CDR3, is EPEVTQTPSHQVTQMGQEVILRCVPISNHLYFYWYRQILGQKVEFLVSFYNNEISEKSEIFDDQFSVERPDGSNFTLKIRSTKLEDSAMYFCASRDGTSGGETQYFGPGTRLLVL.

This clone was picked up a small number of times. The chain recombines TRBV28 with TRBJ2-3; D is possibly TRBD1 or TRBD2 (5 bases each). The germline V gene has CDR1 MDHEN and CDR2 SYDVKM. This CDR3 spans 14 amino acids. Trimming left V 5 bases short and J 6 bases short, with 15 bases between. CDR3 sequence: CASSIGRWGDTQYF. In DNA form, the CDR3 reads TGTGCCAGCAGTATTGGGCGGTGGGGGGATACGCAGTATTTT.

The CDR3 region has the DNA TGTGCCAGCAGCATTAGTGGAGAGACCCAGTACTTC. Translating gives CASSISGETQYF. The chain combines TRBV7-9 with TRBJ2-5; D uncertain. The ends were cut back, 5 bases at V and 4 bases at J, with 8 bases in the middle. This CDR3 has 12 amino acids. In germline, CDR1 is SEHNR, CDR2 FQNEAQ (reference sequence).

A remark on this clone: It may be a read error: a sequence one base away is much more abundant. The chain joins TRBV6-1 to TRBJ2-6; D is perhaps TRBD1 or TRBD2 (5 bases each). This CDR3 region has 14 residues. Germline loops: CDR1 MNHNS, CDR2 SASEGT. V was shortened by 4 bases and J by 1 base, with 5 bases between the two germline ends. CDR3 sequence reads: CASSGGSGANVLTF. The CDR3 DNA is TGTGCCAGCAGTGGGGGGTCTGGGGCCAACGTCCTGACTTTC.

The rearrangement joins TRBV23-1 to TRBJ1-1; D gene unclear. TRBV23-1 is treated as an ORF (open reading frame) with a function not yet certain. The CDR3 has 14 amino acids. The V gene lost 9 bases and the J gene lost 8 bases, with 22 bases spanning the gap. The chain's CDR3 is CARPLIKAEVEAFF. CDR3 sequence (DNA): TGCGCCAGACCTCTAATAAAGGCAGAGGTGGAAGCTTTCTTT.

The rearrangement uses TRBV11-2 and TRBJ2-1, with D possibly being TRBD1 or TRBD2 (6 bases each). CDR3 length: 14 amino acids. V was trimmed by 1 base and J by 8 bases, leaving 12 bases between them. Germline CDR1 is SGHAT and CDR2 is FQNNGV. For the CDR3, the DNA is TGTGCCAGCAGCTTAGCAGGGGAGGACGATGAGCAGTTCTTC. The encoded protein is CASSLAGEDDEQFF.

CDR3 in DNA: TGTGCCAGCAGCTGGACAGCGCTCGGGGAGCTGTTTTTT. The encoded protein is CASSWTALGELFF. The V call is TRBV11-3, the J call TRBJ2-2, with D possibly matching TRBD1 (6 bases). Trimming stripped 4 bases from V and 7 bases from J, with 10 bases between. Germline V gene sequence: CDR1 SGHNT, CDR2 YENEEA. The CDR3 runs to 13 residues.

The rearrangement uses TRBV15 and TRBJ2-1; TRBD1 aligns across 7 bases. V was clipped by 0 bases and J by 8 bases; unmatched bases: 4. The CDR3 is 14 amino acids. Germline lookup yields CDR1 LNHNV and CDR2 YYDKDF (reference sequence). The CDR3 loop is CATSRDWDSYEQFF. CDR3 DNA sequence: TGTGCCACCAGCAGAGATTGGGACAGCTATGAGCAGTTCTTC.

This clone was counted a single time. CDR3 coding DNA: TGTGCCAGCAGCGTAGTCCTTGGTGCCAGGGCACATGAGCAGTTCTTC. Translated, it gives CASSVVLGARAHEQFF. The chain employs TRBV9 and TRBJ2-1, with D possibly TRBD1 on 5 matching bases. The germline V gene encodes CDR1 SGDLS and CDR2 YYNGEE. The CDR3 spans 16 residues. The V end lost 0 bases, the J end lost 8 bases, and 18 bases lay between the germline ends.

This clone was seen once. This sequence joins TRBV9 and TRBJ2-3; D gene ambiguous. The CDR3 has 14 amino acids. V lost 1 base and J 4 bases, leaving 10 bases between the germline ends. Germline V gene data show CDR1 as SGDLS and CDR2 as YYNGEE. The CDR3 here is CASSVWASPDTQYF. Written as DNA, the CDR3 is TGTGCCAGCAGCGTATGGGCTAGTCCAGATACGCAGTATTTT.

V usage is TRBV21-1 and J usage is TRBJ2-4; the D segment call TRBD2 is taken from the table without a DNA check. TRBV21-1 is given as a pseudogene. The CDR3 length is 16 residues. The CDR3 spells CASSKPTSGSWYIQYF. CDR3 in DNA: TGTGCCAGCAGCAAACCGACTAGCGGGAGTTGGTACATTCAGTACTTC.

CDR3 DNA: TGTGCCAGCAGCTCATCGGGACTAGCGGGACTGTACTTC. This codes for CASSSSGLAGLYF. The V call is TRBV5-4, the J call TRBJ2-4, with 13 nucleotides matching TRBD2. The length of the CDR3 is 13 residues. V shed 3 bases, J shed 15 bases, and the junction held 6 bases outside the gene matches. In germline, CDR1 is SGHNT, CDR2 YYREEE (reference sequence).

The rearrangement uses TRBV6-5 and TRBJ2-3; D uncertain. CDR1 and CDR2 (germline): MNHEY, SVGAGI. V lost 0 bases and J lost 11, with 6 bases in between. The CDR3 is 11 residues long. The CDR3 nucleotides are TGTGCCAGCAGTTACTCCCAGAGGCAGTATTTT. Encoded protein: CASSYSQRQYF.

The chain has TRBV18 and TRBJ1-2; perhaps TRBD1 as D (5 bases). CDR1 is KGHSH and CDR2 is LQKENI in the germline V gene. The CDR3 sequence is 12 residues long. The V gene lost 5 bases and the J gene lost 4 bases, with 8 bases spanning the gap. This chain's CDR3 is CASSVGAYGYTF. In nucleotides, the CDR3 is TGTGCCAGCTCAGTCGGGGCCTATGGCTACACCTTC.